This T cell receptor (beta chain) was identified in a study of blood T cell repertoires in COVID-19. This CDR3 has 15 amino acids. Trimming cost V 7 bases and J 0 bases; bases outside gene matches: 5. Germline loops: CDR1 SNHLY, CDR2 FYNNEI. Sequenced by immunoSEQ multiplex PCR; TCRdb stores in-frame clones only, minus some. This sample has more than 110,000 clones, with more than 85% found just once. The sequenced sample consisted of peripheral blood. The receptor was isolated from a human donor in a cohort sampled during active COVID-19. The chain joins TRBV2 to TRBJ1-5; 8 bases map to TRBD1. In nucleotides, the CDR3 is TGTGCCAGCACCAGAGACAGGGGTAGCAATCAGCCCCAGCATTTT. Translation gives CASTRDRGSNQPQHF.